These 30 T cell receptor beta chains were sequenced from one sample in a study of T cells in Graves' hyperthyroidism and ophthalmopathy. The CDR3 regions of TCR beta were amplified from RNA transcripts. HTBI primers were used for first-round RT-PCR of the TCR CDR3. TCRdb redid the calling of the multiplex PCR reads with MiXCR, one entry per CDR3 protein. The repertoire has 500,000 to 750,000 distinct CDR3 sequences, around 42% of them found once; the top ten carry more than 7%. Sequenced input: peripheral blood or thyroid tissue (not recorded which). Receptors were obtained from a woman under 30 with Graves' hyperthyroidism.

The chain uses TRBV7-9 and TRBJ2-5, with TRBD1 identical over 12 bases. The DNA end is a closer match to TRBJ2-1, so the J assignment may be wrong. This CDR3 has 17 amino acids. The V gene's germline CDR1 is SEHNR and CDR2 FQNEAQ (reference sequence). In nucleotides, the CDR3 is TGTGCCAGCAGCCAGCAGTGGGACAGGGGGCTTTACAATGAGCAGTTCTTC. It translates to CASSQQWDRGLYNEQFF.

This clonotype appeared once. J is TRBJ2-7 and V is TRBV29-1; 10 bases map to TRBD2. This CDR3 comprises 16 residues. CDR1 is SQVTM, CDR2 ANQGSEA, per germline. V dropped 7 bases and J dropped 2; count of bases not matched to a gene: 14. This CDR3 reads CSERRWTSGGTYEQYF. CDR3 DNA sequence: TGCAGCGAGAGGCGGTGGACTAGCGGAGGGACCTACGAGCAGTACTTC.

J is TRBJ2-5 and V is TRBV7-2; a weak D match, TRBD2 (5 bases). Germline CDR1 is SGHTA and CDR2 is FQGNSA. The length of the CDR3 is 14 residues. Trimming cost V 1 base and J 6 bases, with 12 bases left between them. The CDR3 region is CASSLELPGKTQYF. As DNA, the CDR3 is TGTGCCAGCAGCTTAGAACTGCCGGGGAAGACCCAGTACTTC.

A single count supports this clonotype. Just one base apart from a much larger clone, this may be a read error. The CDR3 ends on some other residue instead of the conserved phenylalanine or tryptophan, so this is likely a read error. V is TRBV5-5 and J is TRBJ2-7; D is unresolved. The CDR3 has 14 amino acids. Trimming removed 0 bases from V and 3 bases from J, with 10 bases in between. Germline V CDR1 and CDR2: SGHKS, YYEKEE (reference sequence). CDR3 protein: CASSLEASSYEQYL. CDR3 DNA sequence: TGTGCCAGCAGCTTGGAGGCCAGCAGCTACGAGCAGTACCTC.

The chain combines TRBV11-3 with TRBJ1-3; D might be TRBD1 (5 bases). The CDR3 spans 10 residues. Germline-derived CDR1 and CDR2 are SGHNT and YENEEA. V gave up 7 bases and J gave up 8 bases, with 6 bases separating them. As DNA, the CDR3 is TGTGCCAGCACCAGGGACACCATATATTTT. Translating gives CASTRDTIYF.

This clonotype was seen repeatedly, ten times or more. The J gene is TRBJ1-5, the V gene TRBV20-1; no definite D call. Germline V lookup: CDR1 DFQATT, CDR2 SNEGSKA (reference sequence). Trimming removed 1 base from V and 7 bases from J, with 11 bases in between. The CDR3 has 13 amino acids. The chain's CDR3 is CSARATEGQPQHF. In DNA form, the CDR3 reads TGCAGTGCTAGAGCGACGGAAGGGCAGCCCCAGCATTTT.

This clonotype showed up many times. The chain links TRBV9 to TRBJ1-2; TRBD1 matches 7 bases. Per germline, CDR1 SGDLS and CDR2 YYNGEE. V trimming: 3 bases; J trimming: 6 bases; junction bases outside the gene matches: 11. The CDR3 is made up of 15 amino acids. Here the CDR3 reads CASSASRQGDHGYTF. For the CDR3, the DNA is TGTGCCAGCAGCGCGAGCCGACAGGGAGACCATGGCTACACCTTC. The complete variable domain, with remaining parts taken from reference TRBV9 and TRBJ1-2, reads DSGVTQTPKHLITATGQRVTLRCSPRSGDLSVYWYQQSLDQGLQFLIQYYNGEERAKGNILERFSAQQFPDLHSELNLSSLELGDSALYFCASSASRQGDHGYTFGSGTRLTVV.

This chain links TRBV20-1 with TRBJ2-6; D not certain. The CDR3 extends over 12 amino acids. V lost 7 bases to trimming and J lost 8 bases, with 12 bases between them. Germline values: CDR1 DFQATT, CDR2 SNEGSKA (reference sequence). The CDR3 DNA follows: TGCAGTGGGGCTACCGGGCCCAACGTCCTGACTTTC. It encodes CSGATGPNVLTF.

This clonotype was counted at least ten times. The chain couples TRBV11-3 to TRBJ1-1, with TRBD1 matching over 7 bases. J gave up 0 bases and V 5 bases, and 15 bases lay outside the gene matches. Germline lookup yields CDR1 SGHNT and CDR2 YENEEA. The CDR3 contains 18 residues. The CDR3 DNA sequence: TGTGCCAGCAGCCCTCCCCGGCTCGACAGGGCCCTGAACACTGAAGCTTTCTTT. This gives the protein CASSPPRLDRALNTEAFF.

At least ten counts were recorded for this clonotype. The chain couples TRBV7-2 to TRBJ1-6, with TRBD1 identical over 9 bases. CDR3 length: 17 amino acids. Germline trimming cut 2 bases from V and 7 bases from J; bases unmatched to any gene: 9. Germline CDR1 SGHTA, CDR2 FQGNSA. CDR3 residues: CASSLTYRGPANSPLHF. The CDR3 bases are TGTGCCAGCAGCTTAACTTACAGGGGGCCGGCCAATTCACCCCTCCACTTT.

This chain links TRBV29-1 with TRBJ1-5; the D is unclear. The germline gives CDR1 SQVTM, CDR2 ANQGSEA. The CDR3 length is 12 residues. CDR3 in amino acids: CTDRPVNQPQHF. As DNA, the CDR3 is TGCACCGATCGACCCGTTAATCAGCCCCAGCATTTT.

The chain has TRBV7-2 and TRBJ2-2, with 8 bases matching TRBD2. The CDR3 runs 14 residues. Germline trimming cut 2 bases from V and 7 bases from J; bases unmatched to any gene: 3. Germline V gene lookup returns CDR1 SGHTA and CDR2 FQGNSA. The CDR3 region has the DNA TGTGCCAGCAGCTTAAATGCGGGAGGCGGGGAGCTGTTTTTT. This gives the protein CASSLNAGGGELFF.

CDR3 amino acids: CATSRPNDRAHEQYF. The CDR3 DNA reads as TGTGCCACCAGCAGACCAAACGACAGGGCGCACGAGCAGTACTTC. The V and J genes are TRBV15 and TRBJ2-7; TRBD1 agrees at 7 bases. The germline CDR1 and CDR2 sequences are LNHNV and YYDKDF (reference sequence). V shed 2 bases and J 5 bases; nucleotides not matched to a gene: 9. The CDR3 covers 15 residues.

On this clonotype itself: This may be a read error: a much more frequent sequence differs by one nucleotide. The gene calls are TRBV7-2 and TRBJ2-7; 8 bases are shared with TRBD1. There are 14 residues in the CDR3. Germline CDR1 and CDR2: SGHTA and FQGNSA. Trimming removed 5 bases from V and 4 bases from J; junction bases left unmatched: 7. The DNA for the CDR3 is TGTGCCAGCAGCCAAATCAGGGGGCAGTACGAGCAGTACTTC. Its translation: CASSQIRGQYEQYF. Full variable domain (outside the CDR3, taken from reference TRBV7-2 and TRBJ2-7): GAGVSQSPSNKVTEKGKDVELRCDPISGHTALYWYRQSLGQGLEFLIYFQGNSAPDKSGLPSDRFSAERTGGSVSTLTIQRTQQEDSAVYLCASSQIRGQYEQYFGPGTRLTVT.

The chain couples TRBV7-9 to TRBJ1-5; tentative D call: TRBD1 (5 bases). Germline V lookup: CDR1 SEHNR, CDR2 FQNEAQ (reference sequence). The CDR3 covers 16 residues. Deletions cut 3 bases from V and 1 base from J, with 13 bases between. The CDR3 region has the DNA TGTGCCAGCAGCTTTTCCGGGGGAATGAGCAATCAGCCCCAGCATTTT. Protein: CASSFSGGMSNQPQHF.

The CDR3 loop is CASSRGSGDGYTF. As DNA, the CDR3 is TGTGCCAGCAGCCGAGGGTCAGGGGACGGCTACACCTTC. The rearrangement joins TRBV12-3 or TRBV12-4 to TRBJ1-2, with TRBD1 as a possible D gene (6 bases). This CDR3 is built from 13 residues. Trimming removed 6 bases at V and 8 bases at J, with 16 bases between.

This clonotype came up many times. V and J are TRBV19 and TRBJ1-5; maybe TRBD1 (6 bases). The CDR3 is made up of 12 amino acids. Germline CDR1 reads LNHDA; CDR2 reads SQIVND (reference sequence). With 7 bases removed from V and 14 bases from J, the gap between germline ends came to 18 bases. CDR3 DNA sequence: TGTGCCAGTATAGGGGGAAGGACGGGAAAGCATTTT. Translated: CASIGGRTGKHF.

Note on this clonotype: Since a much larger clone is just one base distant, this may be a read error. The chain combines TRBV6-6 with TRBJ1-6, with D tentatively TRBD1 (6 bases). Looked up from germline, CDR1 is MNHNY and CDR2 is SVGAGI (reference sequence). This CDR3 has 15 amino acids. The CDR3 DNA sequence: TGTGCCAGCAGCACAGGGAGCTCCTATAGTTCACCCCTCCACTTT. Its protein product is CASSTGSSYSSPLHF.

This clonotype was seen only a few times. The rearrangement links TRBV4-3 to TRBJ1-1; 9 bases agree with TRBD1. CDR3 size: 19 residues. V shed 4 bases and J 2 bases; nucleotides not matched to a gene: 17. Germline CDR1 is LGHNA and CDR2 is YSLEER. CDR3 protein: CASSLRPGTGSFGNTEAFF. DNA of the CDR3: TGCGCCAGCAGCCTGAGGCCCGGGACAGGGTCGTTCGGAAACACTGAAGCTTTCTTT.

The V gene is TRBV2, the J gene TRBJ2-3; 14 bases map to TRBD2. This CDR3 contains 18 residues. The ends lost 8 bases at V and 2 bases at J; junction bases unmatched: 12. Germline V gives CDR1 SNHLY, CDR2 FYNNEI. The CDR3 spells CASEVTSGGAIYTDTQYF. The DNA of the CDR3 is TGTGCCAGCGAGGTGACTAGCGGGGGGGCGATTTACACAGATACGCAGTATTTT.

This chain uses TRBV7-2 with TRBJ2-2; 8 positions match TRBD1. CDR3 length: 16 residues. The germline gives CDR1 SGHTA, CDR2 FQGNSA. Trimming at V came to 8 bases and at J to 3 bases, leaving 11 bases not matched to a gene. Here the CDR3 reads CASSRLRGQDTGELFF. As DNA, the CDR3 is TGTGCCAGCTCGCGCCTCAGGGGGCAGGACACCGGGGAGCTGTTTTTT. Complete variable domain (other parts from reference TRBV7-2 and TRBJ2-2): GAGVSQSPSNKVTEKGKDVELRCDPISGHTALYWYRQSLGQGLEFLIYFQGNSAPDKSGLPSDRFSAERTGGSVSTLTIQRTQQEDSAVYLCASSRLRGQDTGELFFGEGSRLTVL.

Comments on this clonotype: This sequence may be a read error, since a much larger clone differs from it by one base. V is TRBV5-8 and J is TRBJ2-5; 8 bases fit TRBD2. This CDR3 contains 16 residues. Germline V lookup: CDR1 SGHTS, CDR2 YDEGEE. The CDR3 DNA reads TGTGCCAGCAGCCAAGGTAGCGGGGCGTACGGAGAGTCCCAGTACTTC. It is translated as CASSQGSGAYGESQYF.

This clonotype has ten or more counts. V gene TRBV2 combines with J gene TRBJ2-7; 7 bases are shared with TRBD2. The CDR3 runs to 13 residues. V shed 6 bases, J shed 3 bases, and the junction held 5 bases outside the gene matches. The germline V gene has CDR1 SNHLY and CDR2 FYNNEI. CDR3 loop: CASRVAGSYEQYF. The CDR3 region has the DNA TGTGCCAGCAGGGTAGCGGGCAGCTACGAGCAGTACTTC.

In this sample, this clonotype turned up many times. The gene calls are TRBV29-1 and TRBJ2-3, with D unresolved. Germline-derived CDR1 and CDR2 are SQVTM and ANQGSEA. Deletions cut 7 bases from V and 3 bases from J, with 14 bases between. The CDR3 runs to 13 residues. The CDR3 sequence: CSAPSRPTDTQYF. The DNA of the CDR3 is TGCAGCGCACCCTCGCGGCCGACAGATACGCAGTATTTT.

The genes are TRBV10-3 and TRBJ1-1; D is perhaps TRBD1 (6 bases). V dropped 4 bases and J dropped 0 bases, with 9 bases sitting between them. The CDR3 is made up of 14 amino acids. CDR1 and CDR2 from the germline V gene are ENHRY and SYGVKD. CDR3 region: CAISGTGMNTEAFF. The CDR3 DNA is TGTGCCATCAGTGGAACAGGGATGAACACTGAAGCTTTCTTT.

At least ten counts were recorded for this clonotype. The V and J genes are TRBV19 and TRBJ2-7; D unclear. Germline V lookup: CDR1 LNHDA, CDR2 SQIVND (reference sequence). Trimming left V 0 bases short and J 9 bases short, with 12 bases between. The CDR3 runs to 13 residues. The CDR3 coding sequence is TGTGCCAGTAGTATAGATCACGGCCCGGGGCAGTACTTC. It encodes CASSIDHGPGQYF.

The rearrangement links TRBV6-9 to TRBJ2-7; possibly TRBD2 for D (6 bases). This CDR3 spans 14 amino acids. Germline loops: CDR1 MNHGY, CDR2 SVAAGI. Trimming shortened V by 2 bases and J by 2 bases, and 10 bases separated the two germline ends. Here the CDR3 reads CASSYTGGPYEQYF. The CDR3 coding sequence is TGTGCCAGCAGTTATACAGGAGGGCCCTACGAGCAGTACTTC.

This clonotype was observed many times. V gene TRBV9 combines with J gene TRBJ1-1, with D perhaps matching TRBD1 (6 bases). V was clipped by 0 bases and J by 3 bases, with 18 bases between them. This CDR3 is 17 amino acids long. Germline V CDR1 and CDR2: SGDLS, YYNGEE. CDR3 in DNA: TGTGCCAGCAGCGTAGTTTATCCGCAGGGGATATACACTGAAGCTTTCTTT. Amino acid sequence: CASSVVYPQGIYTEAFF. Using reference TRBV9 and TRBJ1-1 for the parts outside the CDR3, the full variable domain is DSGVTQTPKHLITATGQRVTLRCSPRSGDLSVYWYQQSLDQGLQFLIQYYNGEERAKGNILERFSAQQFPDLHSELNLSSLELGDSALYFCASSVVYPQGIYTEAFFGQGTRLTVV.

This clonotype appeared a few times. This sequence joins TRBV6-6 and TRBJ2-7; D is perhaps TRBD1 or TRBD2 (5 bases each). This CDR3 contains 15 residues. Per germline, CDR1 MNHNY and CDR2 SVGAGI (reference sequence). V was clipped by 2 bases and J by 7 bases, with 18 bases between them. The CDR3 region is CASSYEGPFLGEQYF. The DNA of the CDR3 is TGTGCCAGCAGTTACGAGGGGCCTTTCTTGGGGGAGCAGTACTTC.

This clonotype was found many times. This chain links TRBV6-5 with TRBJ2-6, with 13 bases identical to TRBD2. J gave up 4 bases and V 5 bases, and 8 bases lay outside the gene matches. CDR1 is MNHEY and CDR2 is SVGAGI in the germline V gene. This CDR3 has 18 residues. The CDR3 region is CASSPRTSGSSGANVLTF. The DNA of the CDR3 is TGTGCCAGCAGTCCTCGGACTAGCGGGAGTTCAGGGGCCAACGTCCTGACTTTC.